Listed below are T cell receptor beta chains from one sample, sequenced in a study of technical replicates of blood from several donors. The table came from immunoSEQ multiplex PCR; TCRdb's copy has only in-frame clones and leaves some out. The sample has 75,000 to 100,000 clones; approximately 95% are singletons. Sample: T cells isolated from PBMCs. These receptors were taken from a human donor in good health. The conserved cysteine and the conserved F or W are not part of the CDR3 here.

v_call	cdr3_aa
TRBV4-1	ASSQDTRGDQPQH
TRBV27	ASSLYGGGETQY
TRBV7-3	ASSLEGASGANVLT
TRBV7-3	ASSSGTARDEQY
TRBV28	ASSFGGEQF
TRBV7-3	ASSPPGLDRNEQF
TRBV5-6	ASRNNNYEGQY
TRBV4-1	ASSQILMRDNNEQF
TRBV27	ASSSDYNEQF
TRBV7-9	ASSSLAGRRAF
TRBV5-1	ASSLQGAPADTQY
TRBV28	ASSLGGNQRYEQY
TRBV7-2	ASSLTVRQPQH
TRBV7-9	ATGGGGNQPQH
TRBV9	ASSVGAGGYEQY
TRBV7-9	ASSLATGGLRDTEAF
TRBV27	ASSIGSRGEQY
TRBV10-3	AISESGRVQDNEQF
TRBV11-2	ASSITGNTIY
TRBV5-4	ASSLFRTSGTDIQY
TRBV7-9	ASSDTGAVETQY
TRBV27	ASSLVNGYGYT
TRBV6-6	ASRARQPQH
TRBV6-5	ASSWASGYEQY